This T cell receptor beta chain is from a study of blood T cell repertoires in COVID-19. Looking at the study overall: Researchers got acute and convalescent COVID-19 samples from the United States, Italy and Spain. T cells, B-cell-depleted T cells, or PBMCs supplied cDNA or gDNA.

Original analysis: Amplification from reference gene primers served as the basis for estimated nucleated cell counts. Produced via immunoSEQ multiplex PCR; TCRdb's table is partial and in-frame only. V and J calls and clone size are those listed in that table; D and trimming were worked out from the DNA. The sample holds roughly 700,000 clones, approximately 90% seen once. The receptor was derived from a woman aged 18-30 years with acute or convalescent COVID-19. Sequencing was performed on peripheral blood.

The DNA for the CDR3 is TGTGCCAGCAGCGCGGGACTAGCGGGTGGTGAGACCCAGTACTTC. It yields the protein CASSAGLAGGETQYF. V and J are TRBV5-4 and TRBJ2-5; 12 bases agree with TRBD2. The CDR3 has 15 residues. The germline V gene encodes CDR1 SGHNT and CDR2 YYREEE (reference sequence). V shed 4 bases and J 5 bases; nucleotides not matched to a gene: 6.